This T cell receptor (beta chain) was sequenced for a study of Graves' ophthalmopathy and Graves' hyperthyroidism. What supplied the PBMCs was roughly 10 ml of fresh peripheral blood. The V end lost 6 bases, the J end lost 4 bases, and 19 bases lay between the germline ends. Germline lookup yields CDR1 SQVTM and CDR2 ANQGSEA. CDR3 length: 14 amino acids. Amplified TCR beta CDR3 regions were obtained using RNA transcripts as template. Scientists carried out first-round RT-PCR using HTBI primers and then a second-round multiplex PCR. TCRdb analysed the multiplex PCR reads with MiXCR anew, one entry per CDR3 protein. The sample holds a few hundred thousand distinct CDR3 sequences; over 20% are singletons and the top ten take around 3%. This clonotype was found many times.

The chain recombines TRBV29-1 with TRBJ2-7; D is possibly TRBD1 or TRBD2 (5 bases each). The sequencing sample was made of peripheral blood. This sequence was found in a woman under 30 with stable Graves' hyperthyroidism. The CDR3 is CSVVDGTEVYEQYF. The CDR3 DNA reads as TGCAGCGTCGTTGACGGGACGGAGGTTTACGAGCAGTACTTC.